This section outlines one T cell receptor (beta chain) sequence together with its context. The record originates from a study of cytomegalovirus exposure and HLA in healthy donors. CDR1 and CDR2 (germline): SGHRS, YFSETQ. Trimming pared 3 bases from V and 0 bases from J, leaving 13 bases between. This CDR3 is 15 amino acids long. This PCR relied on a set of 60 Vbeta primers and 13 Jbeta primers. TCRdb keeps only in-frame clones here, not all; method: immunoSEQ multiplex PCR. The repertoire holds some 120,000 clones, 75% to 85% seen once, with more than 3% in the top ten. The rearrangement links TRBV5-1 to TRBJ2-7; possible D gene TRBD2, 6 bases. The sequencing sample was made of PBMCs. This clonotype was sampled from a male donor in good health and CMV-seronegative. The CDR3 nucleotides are TGCGCCAGCAGCTACCGGGACGGGAGCTCCTACGAGCAGTACTTC. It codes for CASSYRDGSSYEQYF.